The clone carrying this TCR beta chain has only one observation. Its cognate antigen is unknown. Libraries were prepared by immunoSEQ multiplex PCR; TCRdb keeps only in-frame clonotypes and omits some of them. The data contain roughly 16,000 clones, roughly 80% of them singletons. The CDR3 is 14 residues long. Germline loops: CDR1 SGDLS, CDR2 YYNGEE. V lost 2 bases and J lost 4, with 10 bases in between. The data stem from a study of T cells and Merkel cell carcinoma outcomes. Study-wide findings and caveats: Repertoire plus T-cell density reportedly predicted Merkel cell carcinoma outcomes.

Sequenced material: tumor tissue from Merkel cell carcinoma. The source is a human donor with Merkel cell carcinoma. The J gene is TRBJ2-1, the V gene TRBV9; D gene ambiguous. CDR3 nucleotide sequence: TGTGCCAGCAGCGTCTACGGGCTTTACAATGAGCAGTTCTTC. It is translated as CASSVYGLYNEQFF.